This section outlines one TCR beta chain sequence together with its context. In the authors' workflow: Reference gene primer amplification gave nucleated cell count estimates. Data came from immunoSEQ multiplex PCR; TCRdb stores just in-frame clones and leaves some out. For V, J and clone size, that table is used; D and trimming come from the DNA. The table includes fewer than 350,000 clones, around 81% detected once. The data belong to a study of blood T cell repertoires in COVID-19. Across the study: Specimens from acute and convalescent COVID-19 originated in the United States, Italy and Spain. In each case, the material was cDNA or gDNA derived from T cells, B-cell-depleted T cells, or PBMCs.

The germline gives CDR1 SNHLY, CDR2 FYNNEI. Trimming removed 7 bases at V and 2 bases at J, with 9 bases between. The CDR3 covers 13 residues. The V gene is TRBV2, the J gene TRBJ2-1, with unresolved D. The sequence derives from a woman aged 45 to 65 with active or convalescent COVID-19. Sequencing input: peripheral blood. The CDR3 nucleotides read TGTGCCAGCACTGTGAACACCTACAATGAGCAGTTCTTC. This sequence encodes CASTVNTYNEQFF.